This TCR beta chain was retrieved from a study of neoadjuvant anti-PD-1 for oral cavity cancer. Blood cells were analyzed directly, without culture or expansion. Trimming removed 10 bases at V and 8 bases at J, with 15 bases between. The CDR3 has 13 amino acids. The germline V gene encodes CDR1 LNHDA and CDR2 SQIVND (reference sequence). Study-wide points: Non-responders to neoadjuvant nivolumab had significantly more clonal PBMC T cells than responders.

Worth noting for this clone: The antigen remains unidentified.

TCRdb keeps only in-frame clones here, not all; method: immunoSEQ multiplex PCR. The sample has around 31,000 clones, around nine tenths seen once; the top ten hold 3.5%. The rearrangement uses TRBV19 and TRBJ1-6; tentative D call: TRBD1 (6 bases). This TCR came from a person between 40 and 79 years old with oral cavity squamous cell carcinoma. This specimen consisted of PBMCs, obtained before nivolumab (anti-PD-1) treatment. The CDR3, as DNA: TGTGCCACCGGAGACAGGCCATATTCACCCCTCCACTTT. This sequence encodes CATGDRPYSPLHF.